This TCR beta chain was documented in a study of vaccination effects on CD4 cells after COVID-19. Sequencing used immunoSEQ multiplex PCR; TCRdb keeps in-frame clones, though not all of them. Of fewer than 85,000 clones detected, about 80% appear once; the ten largest clones hold around 0.95%. ViraFEST used viral peptide pools to expand antigen-specific CD4+ T cells before sequencing. Investigators separated out CD4+ T cells once about 10 days of culture had passed. Participants were given two doses of BNT162b2 or mRNA-1273 vaccine. None of the vaccinated had previously contracted SARS-CoV-2, and their nucleocapsid antibodies tested negative. This clone was observed once. As yet, its antigen is unknown. The TCR comes from a human donor who received a COVID-19 vaccine. The sample was CD4+ T cells from PBMCs cultured with HCoV-OC43 spike peptides, taken after COVID-19 vaccination. Subset meaning: HCoV-OC43 spike overlapping peptide pool stimulation.

The CDR3 region is CASSRGGRGEQYV. CDR3 coding DNA: TGTGCCAGCAGCCGAGGGGGCAGAGGCGAGCAGTACGTC. This chain joins TRBV28 and TRBJ2-7, with 7 bases fitting TRBD1. Germline trimming cut 6 bases from V and 6 bases from J; bases unmatched to any gene: 8. CDR1 MDHEN and CDR2 SYDVKM come from the germline V gene. The CDR3 runs 13 residues.